What follows is one T cell receptor beta chain and its context. It has no known antigen specificity. Base-call qualities are not available, and no considerably larger clone is one nucleotide away. This sample was taken from a study of vaccination effects on CD4 cells after COVID-19 (dated 2022 in TCRdb). In the study overall: To identify antigen-specific CD4+ T cell clonotypes by their expansion, the ViraFEST assay first stimulated PBMC with viral peptide pools and then applied TCR sequencing. Altogether, some ten COVID-19 convalescent patients and a few SARS-CoV-2-naive healthy vaccine recipients made up the full study. SARS-CoV-2 spike-specific CD4+ TCR repertoires were compared before and after mRNA vaccination in COVID-19 convalescent patients and in infection-naive vaccine recipients. Post-vaccine samples across the study were collected a median of 72 days after the second dose, with a range of 14 to 241. Some 2 million PBMC per well were cultured in IMDM with about 4.8% human AB serum, 7.5 to 10 IU/ml IL-2 and gentamicin, plus 10 ug/ml peptides. Cultures from other donors in the study were sequenced with the Oncomine TCR Beta short-read assay on an Illumina iSeq 100. Broad study findings and their caveats: Both infection-induced and vaccine-induced clones contracted markedly at late post-vaccination timepoints, which is consistent with waning T cell responses. The study was limited by a small number of convalescent patients and lacked early post-infection timepoints. Among healthy vaccine recipients, nearly all vaccine-induced clones were SARS-CoV-2 mono-reactive, and only 1 of 255 was cross-reactive with common cold coronaviruses.

Libraries were prepared through the immunoSEQ multiplex PCR assay. DNA from the cultured and isolated CD4+ T cells underwent TCR beta CDR3 sequencing. In the original analysis: Non-productive TCR sequences were discarded, and reads were trimmed to the CDR3 region, with only CDR3s of 7 or more amino acids retained. The MANAFEST web app was used to identify antigen-specific clonotypes by comparing expansion in peptide wells with expansion in reference cultures. For clones to be considered positive, expansion at FDR<0.05 versus reference and all other wells, an odds ratio above 5, and a frequency above 0.1% in two replicate wells were required. A clonotype was called cross-reactive if it was significantly expanded both in SARS-CoV-2 spike wells and in at least one common cold coronavirus spike condition. Using the stringdist R package, CDR3 similarity was measured by Levenshtein distance, and unrooted trees were constructed with ape in R 3.6.1. TCRdb re-hosts the immuneACCESS table, in-frame sequences only. Its copies lack some clones; in the studies checked, an unresolved V gene accounts for under half of them, and the cause for the rest is not known. That table gives V, J and clone size, and the DNA gave D and trimming. Recorded for this sample are about 66,000 clones; less than 80% of them occurred a single time. The ten largest clones add up to around 2.5% of the sample.

The CDR3 contains 15 residues, cysteine and phenylalanine counted. CDR3 DNA only is kept here, 45 bases in frame from base 1. Trimming costs V 0 bases and J 4 bases, and their ends lie 7 bases apart. Sequences MNHEY (CDR1) and SVGAGI (CDR2) are obtained from the germline V gene. After around ten days of culture, CD4+ T cells were isolated with the EasySep CD4+ T cell isolation kit. Two doses of either the BNT162b2 or the mRNA-1273 mRNA SARS-CoV-2 vaccine were administered to participants. The absence of prior SARS-CoV-2 infection in healthy vaccine recipients was confirmed by negative nucleocapsid antibodies before and after vaccination. Half of the culture medium was replaced with fresh IL-2-containing medium on days 3 and 7. Unless noted otherwise, every peptide stimulation condition was grown in triplicate wells. Using Ficoll-Paque Plus gradient centrifugation, PBMC were separated from whole blood and then either used fresh or cryopreserved at -140C. The QIAamp micro DNA kit was used to extract genomic DNA from the cultured CD4+ T cells.

The TCR comes from a human donor who received a COVID-19 vaccine. Recombination linked TRBV6-5 to TRBJ1-6; TRBD1 is a weak D gene call, 6 bases matching. Sequences were derived from CD4+ T cells from PBMCs cultured without peptide, sampled after COVID-19 vaccination. The DNA is TGTGCCAGCAGTTACTCGACAGGTTATAATTCACCCCTCCACTTT. Its product reads: CASSYSTGYNSPLHF.